A selection of T cell receptor beta chains follows, all from one sample in a study of control samples from healthy donors and cancer patients. Some clones are missing from TCRdb's copy, which holds only in-frame ones; the method was immunoSEQ multiplex PCR. Of 390,000 or so clones listed, roughly 90% are singletons. Sequencing input: PBMCs. Every receptor here comes from a man between 40 and 49 years old with head and neck cancer. The conserved cysteine and the conserved F or W are not part of the CDR3 here. A D gene is named only where the DNA matches it firmly.

v_gene	len	d_gene	j_gene	CDR3aa
TRBV7-9	14	TRBD1	TRBJ2-7	ASSLALAQGAVEQY
TRBV6-2/TRBV6-3	13	TRBD2	TRBJ2-7	ASSQGLAGYYEQY
TRBV11-3	17	TRBD2	TRBJ2-1	ASSFYLPDSGGSYNEQF
TRBV11-2	12	-	TRBJ2-3	ASSSMEGTDTQY
TRBV27	12	-	TRBJ2-5	ASSKQMNQETQY
TRBV6-5	13	-	TRBJ1-6	ASSYPPRGLAPLH
TRBV11-2	13	TRBD1	TRBJ1-2	ASSSQGQGSLGYT
TRBV25-1	13	-	TRBJ1-3	ASSGAPRTGNTIY
TRBV28	11	-	TRBJ2-1	ASSPSRRNEQF
TRBV7-2	14	TRBD2	TRBJ2-3	ASSFRTSGGADTQY
TRBV6-1	14	TRBD1	TRBJ1-5	ASSEPDRRPGQPQH
TRBV6-5	12	-	TRBJ1-2	ASNWLGESDGYT
TRBV7-9	14	TRBD1	TRBJ1-2	ASSWGFDRAWHGYT
TRBV7-9	13	TRBD1	TRBJ1-2	ASSLGGTGSYGYT
TRBV11-2	17	-	TRBJ1-1	ASSLAEWGPTGTLGRAF
TRBV10-2	13	TRBD2	TRBJ2-7	ASSESLAGAYEQY
TRBV29-1	9	-	TRBJ2-7	SVAESHEQY
TRBV2	13	-	TRBJ2-1	ASSALGGPYNEQF
TRBV5-4	12	-	TRBJ1-5	ASSLPGGIQPQH
TRBV15	15	-	TRBJ1-1	ATSRDPNRQVNTEAF
TRBV7-3	13	-	TRBJ2-3	ASSLLQGPTDTQY
TRBV6-2/TRBV6-3	12	-	TRBJ1-1	ASSLNPRGTEAF
TRBV30	10	-	TRBJ1-2	AWSMGRYGYT
TRBV25-1	14	-	TRBJ2-3	ASSELGQGNTDTQY
TRBV5-6	10	-	TRBJ2-7	ASSRLDYEQY
TRBV6-5	12	-	TRBJ1-5	ASSNRYSNQPQH
TRBV7-2	13	-	TRBJ2-7	ASSLGASGVYEQY
TRBV5-8	15	-	TRBJ2-3	ASSPNGAGTSTDTQY
TRBV19	11	-	TRBJ2-7	ASSAYKGYEQY
TRBV19	13	-	TRBJ1-5	ASSIAPQGLQPQH
TRBV25-1	12	-	TRBJ2-5	ASTPSRAQETQY
TRBV5-1	14	TRBD1	TRBJ2-7	ASSLIRDRGTYEQY
TRBV10-3	12	TRBD2	TRBJ2-7	AIGGSGAPGEQY
TRBV6-5	13	TRBD2	TRBJ2-7	ASRIRSGSSYEQY
TRBV15	14	TRBD1	TRBJ1-6	ATSRDRGQGGSPLH
TRBV20-1	9	-	TRBJ1-3	SARSGNTIY
TRBV18	13	-	TRBJ2-6	ASSPTGSGANVLT
TRBV7-3	12	TRBD2	TRBJ2-1	ASSLGTSPNEQF